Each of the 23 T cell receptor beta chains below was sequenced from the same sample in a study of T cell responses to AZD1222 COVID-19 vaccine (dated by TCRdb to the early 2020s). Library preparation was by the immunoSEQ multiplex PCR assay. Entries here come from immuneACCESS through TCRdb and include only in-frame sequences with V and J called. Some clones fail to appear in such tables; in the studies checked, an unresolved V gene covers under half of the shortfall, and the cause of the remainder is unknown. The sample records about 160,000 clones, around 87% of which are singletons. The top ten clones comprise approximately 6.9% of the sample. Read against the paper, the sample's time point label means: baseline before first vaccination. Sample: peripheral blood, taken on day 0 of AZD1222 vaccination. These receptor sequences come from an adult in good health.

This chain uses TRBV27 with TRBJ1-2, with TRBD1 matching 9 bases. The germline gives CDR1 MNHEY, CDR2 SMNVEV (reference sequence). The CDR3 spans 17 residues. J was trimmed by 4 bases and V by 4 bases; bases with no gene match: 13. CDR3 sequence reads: CASSSSRDRVWGYGYTF. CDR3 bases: TGTGCCAGCAGTTCGTCCCGGGACAGGGTCTGGGGCTATGGCTACACCTTC.

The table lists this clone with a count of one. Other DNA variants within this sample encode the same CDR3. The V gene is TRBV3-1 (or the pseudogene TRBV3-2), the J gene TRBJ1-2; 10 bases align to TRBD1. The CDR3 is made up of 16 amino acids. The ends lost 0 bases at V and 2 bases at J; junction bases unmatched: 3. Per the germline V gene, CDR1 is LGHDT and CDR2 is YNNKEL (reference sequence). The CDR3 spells CASSQEWGQGNYGYTF. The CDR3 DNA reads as TGTGCCAGCAGCCAAGAATGGGGACAGGGGAACTATGGCTACACCTTC.

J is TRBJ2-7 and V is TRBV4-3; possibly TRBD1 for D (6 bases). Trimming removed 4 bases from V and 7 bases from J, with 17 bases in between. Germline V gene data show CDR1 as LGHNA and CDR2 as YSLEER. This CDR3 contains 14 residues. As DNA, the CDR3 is TGCGCCAGCAGCCCATATCTGGGGGCTGAAGAGCAGTACTTC. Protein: CASSPYLGAEEQYF.

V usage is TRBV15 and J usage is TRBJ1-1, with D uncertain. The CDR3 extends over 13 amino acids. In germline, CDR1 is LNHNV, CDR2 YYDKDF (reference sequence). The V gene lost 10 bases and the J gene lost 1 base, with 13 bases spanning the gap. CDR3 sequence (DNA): TGTGCCAGTGAGGCACAGAAGAACACTGAAGCTTTCTTT. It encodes CASEAQKNTEAFF. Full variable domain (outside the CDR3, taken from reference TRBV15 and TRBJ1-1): DAMVIQNPRYQVTQFGKPVTLSCSQTLNHNVMYWYQQKSSQAPKLLFHYYDKDFNNEADTPDNFQSRRPNTSFCFLDIRSPGLGDTAMYLCASEAQKNTEAFFGQGTRLTVV.

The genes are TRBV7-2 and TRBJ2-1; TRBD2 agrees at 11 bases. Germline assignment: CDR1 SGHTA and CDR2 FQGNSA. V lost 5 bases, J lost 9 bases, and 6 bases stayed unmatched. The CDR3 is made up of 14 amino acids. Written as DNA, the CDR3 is TGTGCCAGCAGCGCCTTAGCGGGGGGGATTGAGCAGTTCTTC. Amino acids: CASSALAGGIEQFF.

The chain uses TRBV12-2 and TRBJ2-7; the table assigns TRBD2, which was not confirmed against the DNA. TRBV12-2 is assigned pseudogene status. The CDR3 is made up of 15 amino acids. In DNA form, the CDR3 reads TGTGCAAGTCGCCATGAGCGGGGGAGCTCCTACGAGCAGTACGTC. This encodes CASRHERGSSYEQYV.

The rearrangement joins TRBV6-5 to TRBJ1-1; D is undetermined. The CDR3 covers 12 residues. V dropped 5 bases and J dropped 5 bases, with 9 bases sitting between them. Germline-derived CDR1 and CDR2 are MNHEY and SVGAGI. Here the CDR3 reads CASSKGVTEAFF. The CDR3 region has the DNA TGTGCCAGCAGTAAGGGTGTGACTGAAGCTTTCTTT.

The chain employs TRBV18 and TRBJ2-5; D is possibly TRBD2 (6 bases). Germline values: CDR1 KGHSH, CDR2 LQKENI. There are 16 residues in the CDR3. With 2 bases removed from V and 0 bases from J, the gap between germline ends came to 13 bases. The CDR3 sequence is CASSPGGGLYQETQYF. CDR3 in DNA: TGTGCCAGCTCACCAGGGGGAGGTTTGTACCAAGAGACCCAGTACTTC.

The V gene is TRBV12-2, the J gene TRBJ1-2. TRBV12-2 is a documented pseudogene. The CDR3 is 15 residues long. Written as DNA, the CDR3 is TGTGCAAGTCGCTTAGTCCATTCGGGGGACTATGGCTACACCTTC. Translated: CASRLVHSGDYGYTF.

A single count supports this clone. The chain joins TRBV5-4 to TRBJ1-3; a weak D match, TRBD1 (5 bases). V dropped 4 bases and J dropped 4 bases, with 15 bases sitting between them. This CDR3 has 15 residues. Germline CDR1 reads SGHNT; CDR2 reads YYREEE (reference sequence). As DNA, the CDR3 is TGTGCCAGCAGCCCAACCCGGGACTCAGGAAACACCATATATTTT. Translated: CASSPTRDSGNTIYF.

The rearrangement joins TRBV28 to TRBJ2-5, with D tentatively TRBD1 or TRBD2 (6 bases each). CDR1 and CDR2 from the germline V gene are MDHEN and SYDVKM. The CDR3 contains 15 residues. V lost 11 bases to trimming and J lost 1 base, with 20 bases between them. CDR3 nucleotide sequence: TGTGCCGCAAGAGGGGGGCATAGGAGCCAAGAGACCCAGTACTTC. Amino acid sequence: CAARGGHRSQETQYF.

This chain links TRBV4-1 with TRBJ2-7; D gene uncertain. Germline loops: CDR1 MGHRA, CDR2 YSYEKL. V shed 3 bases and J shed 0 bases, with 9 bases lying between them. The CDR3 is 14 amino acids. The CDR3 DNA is TGCGCCAGCAGCCAGAGGTTGGGCTCCTACGAGCAGTACTTC. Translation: CASSQRLGSYEQYF.

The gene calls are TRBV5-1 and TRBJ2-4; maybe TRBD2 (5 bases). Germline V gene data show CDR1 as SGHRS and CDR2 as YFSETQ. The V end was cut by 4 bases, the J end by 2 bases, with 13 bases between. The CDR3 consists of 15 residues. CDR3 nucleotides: TGCGCCAGCAGCCAAAGCCCCGGGACCAAAAACATTCAGTACTTC. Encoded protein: CASSQSPGTKNIQYF.

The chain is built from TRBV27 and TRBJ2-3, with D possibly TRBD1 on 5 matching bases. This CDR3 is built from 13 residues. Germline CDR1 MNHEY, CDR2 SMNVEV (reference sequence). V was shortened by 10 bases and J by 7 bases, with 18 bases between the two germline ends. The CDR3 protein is CATTSGFSNTQYF. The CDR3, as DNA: TGTGCCACTACCTCAGGGTTCTCAAATACGCAGTATTTT.

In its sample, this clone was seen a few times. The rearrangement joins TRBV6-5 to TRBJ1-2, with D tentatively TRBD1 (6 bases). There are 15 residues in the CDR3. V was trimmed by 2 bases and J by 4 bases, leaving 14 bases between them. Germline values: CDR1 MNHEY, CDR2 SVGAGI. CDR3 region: CASSYVGGSFYGYTF. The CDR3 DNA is TGTGCCAGCAGTTACGTGGGGGGCTCTTTCTATGGCTACACCTTC.

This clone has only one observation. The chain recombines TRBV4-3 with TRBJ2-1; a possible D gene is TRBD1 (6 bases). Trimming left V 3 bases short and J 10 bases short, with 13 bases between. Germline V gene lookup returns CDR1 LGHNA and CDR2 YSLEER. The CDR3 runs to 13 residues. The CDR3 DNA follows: TGCGCCAGCAGCCAGATCGAAGGACAGGAGCAGTTCTTC. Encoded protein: CASSQIEGQEQFF.

CDR3 nucleotides: TGCAGCGTTGAAGGTACCGGGGGGCCTCAAGAGACCCAGTACTTC. Translating gives CSVEGTGGPQETQYF. The rearrangement links TRBV29-1 to TRBJ2-5, with a possible D match to TRBD2 (7 bases). The CDR3 is 15 residues long. The germline V gene encodes CDR1 SQVTM and CDR2 ANQGSEA. The ends were cut back, 1 base at V and 2 bases at J, with 14 bases in the middle.

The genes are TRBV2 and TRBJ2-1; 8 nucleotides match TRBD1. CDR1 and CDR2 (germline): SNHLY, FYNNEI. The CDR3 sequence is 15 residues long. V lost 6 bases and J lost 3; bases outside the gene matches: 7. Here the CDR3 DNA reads TGTGCCAGCAGAGAAACAGGGGGGCTCTACAATGAGCAGTTCTTC. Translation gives CASRETGGLYNEQFF.

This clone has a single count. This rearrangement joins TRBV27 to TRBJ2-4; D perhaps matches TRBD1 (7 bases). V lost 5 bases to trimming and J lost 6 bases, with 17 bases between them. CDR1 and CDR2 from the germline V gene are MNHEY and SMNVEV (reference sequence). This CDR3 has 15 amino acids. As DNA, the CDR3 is TGTGCCAGCAGTCCCGGGACAGCGGGTCGAAACATTCAGTACTTC. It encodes CASSPGTAGRNIQYF.

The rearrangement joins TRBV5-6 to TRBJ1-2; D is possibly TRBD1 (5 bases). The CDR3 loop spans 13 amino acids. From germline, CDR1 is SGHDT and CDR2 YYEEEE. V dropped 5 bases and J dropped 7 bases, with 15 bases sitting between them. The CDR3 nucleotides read TGTGCCAGCAGATTGACGGGGGAGGGTGGCTACACCTTC. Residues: CASRLTGEGGYTF.

Here the CDR3 DNA reads TGCGCCAGCAGCCAACGTGGGAGTCGGGTATGGAACACTGAAGCTTTCTTT. Encoded protein: CASSQRGSRVWNTEAFF. The V gene is TRBV4-3, the J gene TRBJ1-1; unclear D gene. CDR1 LGHNA and CDR2 YSLEER come from the germline V gene. V lost 2 bases, J lost 1 base, and 17 bases lay in between. The CDR3 extends over 17 amino acids.

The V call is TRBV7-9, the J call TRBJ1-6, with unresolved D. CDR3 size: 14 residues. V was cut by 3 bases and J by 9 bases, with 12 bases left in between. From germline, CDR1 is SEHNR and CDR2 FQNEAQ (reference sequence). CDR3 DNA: TGTGCCAGCAGCTTGGACTCCGGCGGTTCACCCCTCCACTTT. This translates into CASSLDSGGSPLHF.

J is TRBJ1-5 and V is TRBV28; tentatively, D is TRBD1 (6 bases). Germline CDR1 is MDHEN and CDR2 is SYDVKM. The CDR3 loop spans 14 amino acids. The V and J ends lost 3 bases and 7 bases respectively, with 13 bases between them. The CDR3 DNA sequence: TGTGCCAGCAGTTTGATACAGGGTAACCAGCCCCAGCATTTT. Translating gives CASSLIQGNQPQHF.